This T cell receptor beta chain was found in a study of blood T cell repertoires in COVID-19. Study-level information: The United States, Italy and Spain provided the acute and convalescent COVID-19 samples. Nucleic acid was either cDNA or gDNA, and it came from T cells, B-cell-depleted T cells, or PBMCs.

In the original processing: Amplification with reference gene primers provided the estimates of nucleated cell counts. Generated by immunoSEQ multiplex PCR, the TCRdb table keeps only in-frame clones and is missing some. V and J calls and clone size follow that table, whereas D and trimming were derived from the DNA. This table holds some 290,000 clones, about 90% found once. Seattle participants joined during active infection and were tracked over time. In its sample, this clone was seen once. CDR3 length equals 17 residues. Germline V CDR1 and CDR2: SGHAT, FQNNGV. J was trimmed by 4 bases and V by 5 bases; bases with no gene match: 8.

Sequencing used peripheral blood. The TCR originated in a woman aged 30 to 39 with COVID-19, enrolled during active disease. V usage is TRBV11-2 and J usage is TRBJ2-1, with 13 positions matching TRBD2. CDR3 sequence (DNA): TGTGCCAGCAGCCGACGCCGGACTAGCGGGAGTTACAATGAGCAGTTCTTC. Translating gives CASSRRRTSGSYNEQFF.